This T cell receptor beta chain comes out of a study of shared clonotypes between healthy human individuals (dated by TCRdb to the early 2020s). With respect to the entire study: The cohort included a few men and a couple of women between 18 and 49 years of age. Per donor, three plates each were used for CD4 naive and CD4 memory, two for CD8 naive, and one for CD8 memory. Blood TCR repertoires of four to six healthy adults were deeply sequenced to estimate repertoire size and the extent of clonotype sharing between individuals. Libraries were prepared and TCR repertoires were sequenced by different laboratories using diverse techniques, in order to increase sequencing depth and limit assay-specific biases. Between about 0.85 and 10 billion PBMCs per donor were obtained by leukapheresis. The study at large found these results: Sampling was restricted to blood, and TCR repertoires in tissue are likely to differ from TCR repertoires in blood. Sharing across several donors was observed for about 5% of naive CD4, over 3% of naive CD8, around 2.5% of memory CD4, and over 0.3% of memory CD8 clonotypes. Pairwise subsampling led to the expectation that sequencing depth would affect the degree of clonotype sharing among donors. Compared with non-shared clonotypes, clonotypes shared by all four sorted-subset donors had higher generation probabilities. Larger estimated clonotype richness was generally found for naive subsets than for memory subsets. The genetic and exposure-history diversity represented was limited by the small number of donors. Incomplete sequencing was indicated by rarefaction of sorted-subset datasets, despite the large sequencing depth.

The germline V gene provides CDR1 SGDLS and CDR2 YYNGEE. Counted from cysteine to phenylalanine, this CDR3 has 13 amino acids. Of the read, only the CDR3 DNA is kept; its 39 bases are in frame from base 1. V is trimmed back by 0 bases and J by 8 bases, and the junction contains 4 bases that no gene match accounts for. Remarks on this clone: The specificity of this receptor is unknown. No quality values exist for individual bases; no much larger clone is one base distant. The same CDR3 is also encoded by other DNA sequences in this sample.

Using the deep immunoSEQ assay, multiplex PCR amplified TCR CDR3 regions from genomic DNA. Genomic DNA extracted from each cell subset was distributed evenly over all wells of several immunoSEQ 96-well plates, and each plate served as one replicate. For sorted subsets, approximately 200 ng of genomic DNA, equivalent to around 30,000 T cell genomes, went into each replicate PCR. Purified libraries were quantified with a Qubit 3.0 fluorometer, sized on a Bioanalyzer 2100, and re-quantified with the KAPA Library Quantification kit. Each immunoSEQ 96-well plate was sequenced on its own single-read 150-cycle Illumina NextSeq 550 flow cell. For the original study's pipeline: Because only junctional sequences without quality scores were contained in the immunoSEQ output, filtering matching that applied to full-length reads could not be performed. To assign V/J genes and CDR3, sequences were annotated against IMGT germline references using PyIR, a Python wrapper for IgBLAST v1.9. Reads were filtered out if the reads had weak V/J assignments (E-value above 1e-6), no CDR3, stop codons, out-of-frame junctions, or ambiguous translated residues. V3J clonotypes were defined by identical inferred V gene, J gene, and CDR3 amino acid sequence. The percentage overlap between two repertoires was calculated by dividing the number of shared unique clonotypes by the size of the smaller repertoire. Richness of each repertoire was evaluated using RTK rarefaction, the Chao1 estimator, and Recon v2.1 estimates of unobserved clonotypes. Generation probabilities were computed with OLGA for all TCRbeta clonotypes obtained by the gDNA method from several donors. Held by TCRdb, this immuneACCESS table contains in-frame sequences only and omits some clones. Under half of the omission traces to an unresolved V gene where checked; the cause of the rest is unknown. For V, J and clone size, that table is used; D and trimming come from the DNA. Within this sample are around 750,000 clones, with around 72% of them counted one time only. Approximately 1.8% of the sample rests with the top ten.

The donors were healthy, HIV-negative adults with no recently reported acute infections or vaccinations. Only Caucasian adults living in Nashville, Tennessee, USA were represented among the donors. CD4+ T cells were enriched by magnetic negative selection, after which naive cells were positively selected on CD45RA and the negative fraction was taken as the memory subset. After blood collection by leukapheresis, PBMCs were isolated using Ficoll-Histopaque density gradient centrifugation and then cryopreserved in the vapor phase of liquid nitrogen. Purity and quantity of every magnetically sorted T cell population were checked by analytical flow cytometry. Genomic DNA was isolated from every sorted fraction and measured by UV absorbance on a Nanodrop 2000c.

Sequencing input: memory CD4+ T cells sorted from blood. Sample cell subset or site, as interpreted from the label and publication: CD45RA-negative fraction. The origin of this receptor is a woman aged 25 to 39 in good health. The V and J segments used are TRBV9 and TRBJ1-2; a stretch of 7 junction bases matches TRBD1. The CDR3 protein sequence reads: CASSVGQGDGYTF. The nucleotides are TGTGCCAGCAGCGTAGGACAGGGTGACGGCTACACCTTC.